Sequencing of this T cell receptor (beta chain) was carried out in a study of neurological immune-mediated disorders. Time point reported: longitudinal time-point 3. V lost 4 bases, J lost 0 bases, and 13 bases lay in between. This CDR3 region has 16 residues. Germline lookup yields CDR1 LGHNA and CDR2 YNFKEQ. 5'RACE with 10-nucleotide random UMIs produced the cDNA. TCRdb fed the 5' RACE reads into MiXCR, producing one record per CDR3 protein. The table lists roughly 100,000 distinct CDR3 sequences, about a tenth of them singletons. There are many counts of this clonotype. The rearrangement uses TRBV4-2 and TRBJ1-3; no firm D call. Specimen: PBMCs. This TCR derives from a female donor with HTLV-1-associated myelopathy (HAM/TSP). The CDR3 protein is CASSPLPGVSGNTIYF. The CDR3 DNA follows: TGTGCCAGCAGCCCACTTCCAGGTGTCTCTGGAAACACCATATATTTT.